This TCR beta chain derives from a study of T-cell memory formation after mild COVID-19. On this clonotype itself: What it binds is not known.

Per germline, CDR1 SGHRS and CDR2 YFSETQ. The CDR3 has 15 amino acids. V lost 1 base to trimming and J lost 5 bases, with 15 bases between them. General observations from the study: Contracting CD4+ clones were located mainly in CM and EM, and CD8+ clones in EMRA. A second wave expanding day 15 to 37 was CD4+-biased; contracting clones were balanced.

5'RACE with constant-segment primers yielded barcoded, UMI-tagged TCR alpha and TCR beta cDNA libraries. From the 5' RACE reads, TCRdb called clonotypes with MiXCR, one entry per CDR3 protein. The table lists 270,000 or so distinct CDR3 sequences, approximately 19% of them singletons, with 23% in the top ten. This sequence was found in a man younger than 30 who had mild COVID-19 (a few samples of this study predate the infection). Cell type and time point are not known. The chain employs TRBV5-1 and TRBJ2-5, with D possibly TRBD2 on 5 matching bases. Sequenced material: PBMCs or a T cell subset sorted from them (not recorded which). The chain's CDR3 is CASSLRGPLGETQYF. The CDR3 bases are TGCGCCAGCAGCTTGAGAGGGCCCCTTGGGGAGACCCAGTACTTC.